The subject of this entry is one TCR beta chain. The sample originates from a study of blood T cell repertoires in COVID-19. Study details: The origin of the acute and convalescent COVID-19 samples was the United States, Italy and Spain. Nucleic acid was either cDNA or gDNA, and it came from T cells, B-cell-depleted T cells, or PBMCs.

V was shortened by 3 bases and J by 0 bases, with 13 bases between the two germline ends. This CDR3 is built from 16 residues. Per germline, CDR1 SGHRS and CDR2 YFSETQ. As processed by the authors: Nucleated cell number was recorded as an estimate derived from reference gene primer amplification. Libraries were prepared by immunoSEQ multiplex PCR; TCRdb keeps only in-frame clonotypes and omits some of them. V and J calls and clone size are those listed in that table; D and trimming were worked out from the DNA. The sample has about 26,000 clones; 92% are singletons. The clonotype was recovered from a human donor in a cohort sampled during active COVID-19. Input material: peripheral blood. This sequence joins TRBV5-1 and TRBJ1-3; TRBD1 is a possible D gene (6 bases). CDR3 bases: TGCGCCAGCAGCTCCAGGGTAGGGGGCTCTGGAAACACCATATATTTT. It encodes CASSSRVGGSGNTIYF.